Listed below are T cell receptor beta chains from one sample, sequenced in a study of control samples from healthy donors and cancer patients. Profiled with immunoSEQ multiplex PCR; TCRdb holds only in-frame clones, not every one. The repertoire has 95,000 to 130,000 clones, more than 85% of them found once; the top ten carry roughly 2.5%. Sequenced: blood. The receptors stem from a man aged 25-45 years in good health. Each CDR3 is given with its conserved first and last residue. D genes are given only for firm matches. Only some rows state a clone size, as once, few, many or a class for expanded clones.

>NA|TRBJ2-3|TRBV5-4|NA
CASSLQRDAGDTQYF
TGTGCCAGCAGCTTACAACGGGACGCGGGAGATACGCAGTATTTT
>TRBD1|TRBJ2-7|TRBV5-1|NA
CASSLRTGTYEQYF
TGCGCCAGCAGCTTGAGGACAGGGACCTACGAGCAGTACTTC
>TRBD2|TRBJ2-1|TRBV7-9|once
CASSPLAGGPNEQFF
TGTGCCAGCAGCCCACTAGCGGGGGGGCCCAATGAGCAGTTCTTC
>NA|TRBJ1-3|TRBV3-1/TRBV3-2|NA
CASSQGYGGGDTIYF
TGTGCCAGCAGCCAAGGTTACGGTGGCGGGGACACCATATATTTT
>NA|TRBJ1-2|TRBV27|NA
CASGKGDGYTF
TGTGCCAGCGGTAAAGGCGACGGCTACACCTTC
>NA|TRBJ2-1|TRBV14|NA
CASSPGGLSYNEQFF
TGTGCCAGCAGCCCCGGGGGGCTCTCCTACAATGAGCAGTTCTTC
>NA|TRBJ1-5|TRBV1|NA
CTSSHPSQGATWQPQHF
TGCACCAGCAGCCACCCGTCGCAGGGGGCTACTTGGCAGCCCCAGCATTTT
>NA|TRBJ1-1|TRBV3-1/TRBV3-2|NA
CASRGRGEGTEAFF
TGTGCCAGCCGTGGGAGGGGAGAGGGGACTGAAGCTTTCTTT
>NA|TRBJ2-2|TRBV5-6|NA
CASSSNIRGRGTGELFF
TGTGCCAGCAGCTCGAACATCAGGGGCAGGGGCACCGGGGAGCTGTTTTTT
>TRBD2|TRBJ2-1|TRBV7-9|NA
CASSYLAGEVRGYNEQFF
TGTGCCAGCAGCTATCTAGCGGGGGAGGTAAGGGGCTACAATGAGCAGTTCTTC
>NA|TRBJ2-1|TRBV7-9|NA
CASSSGRGDGQIKGEQFF
TGTGCCAGCAGCTCGGGGAGGGGGGACGGTCAAATCAAGGGTGAGCAGTTCTTC
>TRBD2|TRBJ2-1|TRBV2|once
CASSEPAGDEQFF
TGTGCCAGCAGTGAACCCGCGGGGGATGAGCAGTTCTTC
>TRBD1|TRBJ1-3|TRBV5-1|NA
CASSSTGTGGNTIYF
TGCGCCAGCAGTTCGACCGGGACAGGGGGAAACACCATATATTTT
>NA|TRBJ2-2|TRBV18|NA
CASSPSFTPGELFF
TGTGCCAGCTCACCATCTTTTACCCCCGGGGAGCTGTTTTTT
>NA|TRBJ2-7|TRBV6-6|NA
CASRSGSSYEQYF
TGTGCCAGCAGGTCCGGCTCGTCCTACGAGCAGTACTTC
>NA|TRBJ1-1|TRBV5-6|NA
CASSLSYRTLVAFF
TGTGCCAGCAGCTTGAGCTACAGGACCCTAGTGGCTTTCTTT
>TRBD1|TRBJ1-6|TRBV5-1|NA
CASSLARDRALHF
TGCGCCAGCAGCTTAGCCCGTGACAGGGCCCTCCACTTT
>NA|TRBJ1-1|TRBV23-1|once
CASSQPCTEAFF
TGCGCCAGCAGTCAACCCTGCACTGAAGCTTTCTTT
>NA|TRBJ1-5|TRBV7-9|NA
CASSLGSEPQHF
TGTGCCAGCAGCTTAGGTAGCGAGCCCCAGCATTTT
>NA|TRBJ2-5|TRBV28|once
CASKGTSQETQYF
TGTGCCAGCAAGGGCACCAGCCAAGAGACCCAGTACTTC
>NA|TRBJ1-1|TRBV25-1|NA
CASSEGWETPEAFF
TGTGCCAGCAGTGAAGGTTGGGAGACACCCGAAGCTTTCTTT
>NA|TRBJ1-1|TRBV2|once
CASSLNGYTEAFF
TGTGCCAGCAGTCTTAACGGTTACACTGAAGCTTTCTTT
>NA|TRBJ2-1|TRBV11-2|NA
CASSLEGWGDNEQFF
TGTGCCAGCAGCCTCGAGGGGTGGGGAGACAATGAGCAGTTCTTC
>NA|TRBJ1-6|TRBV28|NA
CASQLDGIRSPLHF
TGTGCCAGCCAGTTAGACGGCATTCGTTCACCCCTCCACTTT
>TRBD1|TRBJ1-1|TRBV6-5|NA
CASRYRGTNTEAFF
TGTGCCAGCCGCTACAGGGGTACAAACACTGAAGCTTTCTTT
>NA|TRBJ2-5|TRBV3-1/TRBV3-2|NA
CASSHLRGVETQYF
TGTGCCAGCAGCCACCTCAGGGGAGTGGAGACCCAGTACTTC
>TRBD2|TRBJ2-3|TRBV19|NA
CATRQGGGATDTQYF
TGTGCCACCCGACAGGGCGGGGGGGCAACAGATACGCAGTATTTT
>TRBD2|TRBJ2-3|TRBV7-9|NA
CASSLASGGHTDTQYF
TGTGCCAGCAGCTTAGCTAGCGGGGGGCACACAGATACGCAGTATTTT
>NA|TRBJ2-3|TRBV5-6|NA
CASSLGQWSSSTDTQYF
TGTGCCAGCAGCTTGGGACAGTGGAGTTCTAGCACAGATACGCAGTATTTT
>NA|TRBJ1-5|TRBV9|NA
CASSVGGGYHQPQHF
TGTGCCAGCAGCGTCGGAGGGGGGTACCATCAGCCCCAGCATTTT
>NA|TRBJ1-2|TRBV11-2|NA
CASSLGVGKQGGYTF
TGTGCCAGCAGCTTAGGAGTGGGGAAGCAAGGGGGCTACACCTTC
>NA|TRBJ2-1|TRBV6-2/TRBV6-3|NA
CASSYGGPYNEQFF
TGTGCCAGCAGTTACGGGGGGCCCTACAATGAGCAGTTCTTC
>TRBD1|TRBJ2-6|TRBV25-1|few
CASSAQTGGISGANVLTF
TGTGCCAGCAGTGCCCAGACAGGGGGTATCTCTGGGGCCAACGTCCTGACTTTC
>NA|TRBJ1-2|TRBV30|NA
CAWKGSYGYTF
TGTGCCTGGAAGGGGTCCTATGGCTACACCTTC
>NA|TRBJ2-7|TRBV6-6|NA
CASSSTGDSYEQYF
TGTGCCAGCAGTTCGACGGGGGACTCCTACGAGCAGTACTTC
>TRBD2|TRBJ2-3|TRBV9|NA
CASSGPGLAGVVTDTQYF
TGTGCCAGCAGCGGGCCCGGACTAGCGGGGGTCGTCACAGATACGCAGTATTTT
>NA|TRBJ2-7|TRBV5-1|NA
CASSAGTQDYEQYF
TGCGCCAGCAGCGCCGGGACCCAAGACTACGAGCAGTACTTC
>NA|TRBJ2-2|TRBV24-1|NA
CATPAPPGELFF
TGTGCCACCCCGGCCCCTCCCGGGGAGCTGTTTTTT
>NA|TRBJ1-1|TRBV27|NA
CASSNGGAFTEAFF
TGTGCCAGCTCCAATGGGGGGGCGTTCACTGAAGCTTTCTTT
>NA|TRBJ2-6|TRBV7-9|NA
CASSPWIGGANVLTF
TGTGCCAGCAGCCCCTGGATCGGGGGGGCCAACGTCCTGACTTTC
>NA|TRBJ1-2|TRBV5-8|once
CASSLIAGFGGYTF
TGTGCCAGCAGCTTGATCGCAGGGTTCGGGGGCTACACCTTC
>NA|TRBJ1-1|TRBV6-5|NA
CASSPGGAMNTEAFF
TGTGCCAGCAGCCCCGGAGGGGCCATGAACACTGAAGCTTTCTTT
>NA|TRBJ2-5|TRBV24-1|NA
CATSDPGETQYF
TGTGCCACCAGTGACCCCGGGGAGACCCAGTACTTC
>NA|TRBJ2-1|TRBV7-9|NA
CASSQGSNEQFF
TGTGCCAGCAGTCAGGGTTCCAATGAGCAGTTCTTC
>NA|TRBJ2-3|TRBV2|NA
CASSDGPMLTDTQYF
TGTGCCAGCAGTGACGGGCCTATGCTCACAGATACGCAGTATTTT
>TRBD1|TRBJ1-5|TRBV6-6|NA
CASMDRAESNQPQHF
TGTGCCAGCATGGACAGGGCGGAAAGCAATCAGCCCCAGCATTTT
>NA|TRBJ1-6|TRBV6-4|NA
CASSATLSSPLHF
TGTGCCAGCAGCGCTACGTTATCTTCACCCCTCCACTTT
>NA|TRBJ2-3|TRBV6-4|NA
CASSEGAESTDTQYF
TGTGCCAGCAGTGAGGGGGCGGAATCCACAGATACGCAGTATTTT
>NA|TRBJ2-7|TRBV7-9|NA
CASSTPPLEQYF
TGTGCCAGCAGCACACCTCCCCTGGAGCAGTACTTC
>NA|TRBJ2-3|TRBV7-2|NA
CASSLGFADTQYF
TGTGCCAGCAGCTTGGGTTTCGCAGATACGCAGTATTTT